This TCR beta chain emerged from a study of T cells expressing NK-cell markers. Overall study findings and caveats: One observes that, in a few donors, these clonotypes were also the leading ones within the CD3+CD56-NKG2C+ fraction. Dominant NKG2C+ clonotypes in roughly 6 donors made up about 1.0-7.5% of CD8+ T cells.

TCRdb reanalyzed the 5' RACE reads and collapses them to one entry per CDR3 protein, without DNA. The sample holds around 550,000 distinct CDR3 sequences. CDR3 length: 15 amino acids. Comment on this clonotype: The antigen remains undetermined.

Material for sequencing was blood T cells: a sorted CD56 or NKG2C T cell subset, CD4+ or CD8+ T cells, or bulk PBMC T cells (not recorded which). This TCR was sampled from a man between 18 and 29 years old in good health. J is TRBJ1-5 and V is TRBV12-3 or TRBV12-4; TCRdb lists TRBD1, though no DNA is available to test this call. The chain's CDR3 is CASSLGGGGFQPQHF.